These 9 T cell receptor beta chains share one sample of origin, sequenced in a study of regulatory T cells in long-lasting Graves disease. Time point here: newly diagnosed GD, antithyroid drugs for less than 3 months. TCR sequences were obtained from RNA taken from PBMCs. Investigators prepared the TCR beta libraries by applying iRepertoire HTBI primers and Arm-PCR of CDR3 regions. Via MiXCR, TCRdb re-called the multiplex PCR reads, giving one row per CDR3 protein. The table records 580,000 or so distinct CDR3 sequences, about 15% of them present only once. This sample also appeared in a second study, on T cells in Graves' hyperthyroidism and ophthalmopathy.

This specimen consisted of peripheral blood mononuclear cells (PBMCs), obtained at new diagnosis, from a patient treated with antithyroid drugs. Every receptor here comes from a man aged 18 to 29 with Graves disease.

This clonotype was counted between two and nine times. The gene calls are TRBV20-1 and TRBJ2-1; 13 bases fit TRBD2. The J segment lost 6 bases and the V segment lost 0 bases, leaving 8 bases of the junction unmatched. The CDR3 is made up of 17 amino acids. CDR1 is DFQATT and CDR2 is SNEGSKA in the germline V gene (reference sequence). The CDR3 is CSARDRPRLAGGNEQFF. The CDR3 nucleotides are TGCAGTGCTAGAGACCGCCCCAGACTAGCGGGAGGCAATGAGCAGTTCTTC.

This clonotype was seen at least ten times. The genes are TRBV29-1 and TRBJ1-1; weak D call: TRBD1 (5 bases). The V end was cut by 7 bases, the J end by 7 bases, with 13 bases between. Germline assignment: CDR1 SQVTM and CDR2 ANQGSEA. The CDR3 totals 11 residues. The CDR3 is CSGMKQGEAFF. The CDR3, as DNA: TGCAGCGGTATGAAGCAGGGTGAAGCTTTCTTT. Together with reference TRBV29-1 and TRBJ1-1, the CDR3 gives the full variable domain: SAVISQKPSRDICQRGTSLTIQCQVDSQVTMMFWYRQQPGQSLTLIATANQGSEATYESGFVIDKFPISRPNLTFSTLTVSNMSPEDSSIYLCSGMKQGEAFFGQGTRLTVV.

In its sample, this clonotype was seen many times. V and J are TRBV5-6 and TRBJ2-5, with TRBD2 as a possible D gene (5 bases). Germline V gene lookup returns CDR1 SGHDT and CDR2 YYEEEE. V lost 2 bases and J 2 bases, leaving 13 bases between the germline ends. CDR3 length equals 15 residues. The CDR3 protein is CASSFPGSGQETQYF. In DNA, the CDR3 is TGTGCCAGCAGCTTTCCCGGCAGCGGACAAGAGACCCAGTACTTC. The full variable domain, in which reference TRBV5-6 and TRBJ2-5 provide the parts outside the CDR3, is DAGVTQSPTHLIKTRGQQVTLRCSPKSGHDTVSWYQQALGQGPQFIFQYYEEEERQRGNFPDRFSGHQFPNYSSELNVNALLLGDSALYLCASSFPGSGQETQYFGPGTRLLVL.

Ten or more counts support this clonotype. This sequence joins TRBV20-1 and TRBJ1-2; D is unclear. In germline, CDR1 is DFQATT, CDR2 SNEGSKA (reference sequence). The V end lost 5 bases, the J end lost 2 bases, and 12 bases lay between the germline ends. This CDR3 is 13 amino acids long. As DNA, the CDR3 is TGCAGTGCTCCCAGGACGGGGAACTATGGCTACACCTTC. It specifies CSAPRTGNYGYTF.

Ten or more counts support this clonotype. This chain joins TRBV7-9 and TRBJ2-7, with 9 bases matching TRBD2. CDR1 and CDR2 (germline): SEHNR, FQNEAQ (reference sequence). The V segment lost 7 bases and the J segment 2 bases; nucleotides outside the gene matches: 15. This CDR3 has 17 residues. The CDR3 DNA is TGTGCCAGCAACCCGGGACACAATAGCGGGAGCCCCTACGAGCAGTACTTC. Translated: CASNPGHNSGSPYEQYF.

Only a few counts were recorded for this clonotype. The V gene is TRBV15, the J gene TRBJ2-1; D may be TRBD2 (5 bases). V lost 3 bases, J lost 0 bases, and 15 bases lay in between. The CDR3 length is 17 residues. CDR1 and CDR2 (germline): LNHNV, YYDKDF (reference sequence). For the CDR3, the DNA is TGTGCCACCAGCAGGCCCGACTACTGGAGCTCCTACAATGAGCAGTTCTTC. Protein product: CATSRPDYWSSYNEQFF.

This clonotype was found many times. V gene TRBV30 combines with J gene TRBJ2-3; D possibly corresponds to TRBD2 (6 bases). V was trimmed by 1 base and J by 8 bases, leaving 16 bases between them. The CDR3 spans 14 residues. Germline V gives CDR1 GTSNPN, CDR2 SVGIG (reference sequence). The CDR3 bases are TGTGCCTGGAGTGGCGGCGGCGGGGCAGGTACGCAGTATTTT. It translates to CAWSGGGGAGTQYF. The full variable domain, completed using reference TRBV30 and TRBJ2-3, is SQTIHQWPATLVQPVGSPLSLECTVEGTSNPNLYWYRQAAGRGLQLLFYSVGIGQISSEVPQNLSASRPQDRQFILSSKKLLLSDSGFYLCAWSGGGGAGTQYFGPGTRLTVL.

The chain employs TRBV19 and TRBJ1-5; possibly TRBD1 for D (5 bases). V gave up 2 bases and J gave up 6 bases, with 11 bases separating them. The CDR3 is 14 residues long. The germline CDR1 and CDR2 sequences are LNHDA and SQIVND (reference sequence). CDR3 sequence: CASSIRRDTQPQHF. The DNA of the CDR3 is TGTGCCAGTAGTATACGCAGGGATACTCAGCCCCAGCATTTT.

This sequence joins TRBV30 and TRBJ2-1; a weak D match, TRBD1 (6 bases). This CDR3 is built from 13 residues. Germline CDR1 and CDR2: GTSNPN and SVGIG (reference sequence). The ends were cut back, 3 bases at V and 0 bases at J, with 6 bases in the middle. In DNA form, the CDR3 reads TGTGCCTGGAGGGACAGCTCCTACAATGAGCAGTTCTTC. Protein sequence: CAWRDSSYNEQFF.